What follows are 21 T cell receptor beta chains derived from one specimen sequenced in a study of coeliac disease. General study points: Active celiac intraepithelial and lamina propria samples had lower TRB and TRG clonality than control samples.

These TCRs are of unknown antigen specificity. The protocol was immunoSEQ multiplex PCR, while the TCRdb copy is restricted to in-frame clones and leaves out a portion. The data hold some 690 clones, with around 67% observed a single time. The sequencing sample was made of intraepithelial lymphocytes from the gut. These receptors were taken from a woman younger than 45 with active celiac disease.

The genes are TRBV4-1 and TRBJ2-7; D possibly corresponds to TRBD2 (6 bases). The V gene lost 4 bases and the J gene lost 2 bases, with 18 bases spanning the gap. Germline CDR1 and CDR2: MGHRA and YSYEKL. The CDR3 loop spans 16 amino acids. The CDR3 loop is CASSRDLADSAYEQYF. The CDR3 region has the DNA TGCGCCAGCAGCCGAGATTTAGCGGACTCAGCCTACGAGCAGTACTTC.

This sequence joins TRBV28 and TRBJ2-1; the match to TRBD2 covers 10 bases. Germline V CDR1 and CDR2: MDHEN, SYDVKM. The length of the CDR3 is 16 residues. The V and J ends lost 8 bases and 10 bases, in that order; junction bases with no gene match: 17. The CDR3 DNA is TGTGCCAGCTGTCCCCTAGGGGCTAGCGGGAGCAACGAGCAGTTCTTC. Translated, it gives CASCPLGASGSNEQFF.

V usage is TRBV10-1 and J usage is TRBJ2-1, with D unclear. The CDR3 contains 15 residues. Germline V lookup: CDR1 WNHNN, CDR2 SYGVQD (reference sequence). Trimming removed 5 bases from V and 6 bases from J, with 17 bases in between. The CDR3 loop is CASSQQPPKVNEQFF. Written as DNA, the CDR3 is TGCGCCAGCAGTCAACAGCCTCCCAAGGTCAATGAGCAGTTCTTC.

The chain is built from TRBV6-5 and TRBJ2-3, with 10 bases aligning to TRBD2. Trimming took 4 bases from V and 6 from J; bases not matched to a gene: 7. In germline, CDR1 is MNHEY, CDR2 SVGAGI. This CDR3 contains 15 residues. CDR3 in amino acids: CASSFLAGAGDTQYF. The DNA for the CDR3 is TGTGCCAGCAGTTTCCTAGCGGGAGCGGGCGATACGCAGTATTTT.

This chain links TRBV7-6 with TRBJ1-5; a possible D gene is TRBD1 (5 bases). In germline, CDR1 is SGHVS, CDR2 FNYEAQ. Trimming cost V 4 bases and J 5 bases, with 9 bases left between them. The CDR3 has 13 residues. The CDR3 nucleotides are TGTGCCAGCAGCTACTCCAGGGATCAGCCCCAGCATTTT. Its protein product is CASSYSRDQPQHF.

This sequence joins TRBV30 and TRBJ2-7; unclear D gene. V shed 0 bases and J shed 6 bases, with 9 bases lying between them. CDR1 and CDR2 from the germline V gene are GTSNPN and SVGIG (reference sequence). The CDR3 runs 12 residues. The CDR3 loop reads CAWSVVVLEQYF. The CDR3, as DNA: TGTGCCTGGAGTGTGGTGGTACTCGAGCAGTACTTC.

The V and J genes are TRBV2 and TRBJ2-1; D possibly corresponds to TRBD1 (6 bases). The CDR3 is 14 residues long. Germline V gives CDR1 SNHLY, CDR2 FYNNEI. V was clipped by 7 bases and J by 5 bases, with 15 bases between them. CDR3 protein: CASIYRVGDNEQFF. CDR3 nucleotides: TGTGCCAGCATATACAGGGTGGGAGACAATGAGCAGTTCTTC.

Sample share makes this clone large. The CDR3 is CASSVERSGANVLTF. The CDR3 coding sequence is TGTGCCAGCAGCGTCGAGAGGTCTGGGGCCAACGTCCTGACTTTC. The chain employs TRBV7-9 and TRBJ2-6; D gene uncertain. CDR3 length: 15 amino acids. Germline V lookup: CDR1 SEHNR, CDR2 FQNEAQ (reference sequence). V was clipped by 5 bases and J by 1 base, with 9 bases between them.

The genes are TRBV28 and TRBJ1-6; 7 bases map to TRBD1. The germline V gene encodes CDR1 MDHEN and CDR2 SYDVKM. This CDR3 is 15 amino acids long. J was trimmed by 6 bases and V by 5 bases; bases with no gene match: 7. In DNA, the CDR3 is TGTGCCAGCAGTCTGACAGGGAGTAGTAATTCACCCCTCCACTTT. It encodes CASSLTGSSNSPLHF.

The chain joins TRBV2 to TRBJ1-4; TRBD1 agrees at 10 bases. This CDR3 comprises 16 residues. CDR1 is SNHLY, CDR2 FYNNEI, per germline. V shed 7 bases, J shed 0 bases, and the junction held 5 bases outside the gene matches. CDR3 in amino acids: CASTGTGVTTNEKLFF. CDR3 bases: TGTGCCAGCACCGGGACAGGGGTCACAACTAATGAAAAACTGTTTTTT.

This chain links TRBV4-1 with TRBJ2-5; no definite D call. The J call is doubtful: the DNA matches TRBJ2-7 better. Looked up from germline, CDR1 is MGHRA and CDR2 is YSYEKL. The CDR3 extends over 16 amino acids. CDR3 in amino acids: CASSQDPNTRGYEQYF. The CDR3 coding sequence is TGCGCCAGCAGCCAAGATCCTAACACGAGAGGCTACGAGCAGTACTTC.

The rearrangement links TRBV12-5 to TRBJ2-1; tentatively, D is TRBD1 (6 bases). V was cut by 3 bases and J by 7 bases, with 10 bases left in between. The CDR3 is made up of 13 amino acids. Germline lookup yields CDR1 LGHNT and CDR2 FRNRAP. The CDR3 nucleotides are TGTGCTAGTGGTTTAGGGACAATGAATGAGCAGTTCTTC. Its protein is CASGLGTMNEQFF.

The V call is TRBV5-4, the J call TRBJ2-2; 12 positions agree with TRBD1. J gave up 6 bases and V 4 bases, and 4 bases lay outside the gene matches. CDR1 and CDR2 from the germline V gene are SGHNT and YYREEE (reference sequence). The CDR3 sequence is 15 residues long. In DNA, the CDR3 is TGTGCCAGCAGCAGGGACAGGGGGCGGGCCGGGGAGCTGTTTTTT. This encodes CASSRDRGRAGELFF. Full variable domain (missing parts from reference TRBV5-4 and TRBJ2-2): ETGVTQSPTHLIKTRGQQVTLRCSSQSGHNTVSWYQQALGQGPQFIFQYYREEENGRGNFPPRFSGLQFPNYSSELNVNALELDDSALYLCASSRDRGRAGELFFGEGSRLTVL.

This chain links TRBV5-1 with TRBJ2-5, with D possibly being TRBD1 (6 bases). The V gene lost 4 bases and the J gene lost 2 bases, with 15 bases spanning the gap. CDR3 length equals 15 residues. Germline CDR1 SGHRS, CDR2 YFSETQ. CDR3 sequence (DNA): TGCGCCAGCAGCAGCCACAGGGAGCGACAAGAGACCCAGTACTTC. Its protein is CASSSHRERQETQYF.

The V and J genes are TRBV21-1 and TRBJ2-7; the DNA was not used to check the table's D call, TRBD2. TRBV21-1 is deemed a pseudogene. The CDR3 is made up of 15 amino acids. As DNA, the CDR3 is TGTGCCAGCAGCCCCCGCGGCGGGGTTCGATACGAGCAGTACTTC. Protein product: CASSPRGGVRYEQYF.

This clone was counted a few times. CDR3 region: CAWSRQGPGWTEAFF. The CDR3 coding sequence is TGTGCCTGGAGTCGACAGGGTCCTGGGTGGACTGAAGCTTTCTTT. This chain uses TRBV30 with TRBJ1-1, with 7 bases that match TRBD1. The CDR3 is 15 residues long. V shed 2 bases, J shed 5 bases, and the junction held 11 bases outside the gene matches. CDR1 and CDR2 (germline): GTSNPN, SVGIG (reference sequence).

The V and J genes are TRBV11-2 and TRBJ2-1; D ambiguous. The CDR3 covers 17 residues. Germline V gene data show CDR1 as SGHAT and CDR2 as FQNNGV. V lost 5 bases to trimming and J lost 3 bases, with 20 bases between them. The CDR3 reads CASSPWPHSPLYNEQFF. DNA for the CDR3: TGTGCCAGCAGCCCATGGCCCCATTCCCCCCTCTACAATGAGCAGTTCTTC. Drawing the rest from reference TRBV11-2 and TRBJ2-1, the complete variable domain is EAGVAQSPRYKIIEKRQSVAFWCNPISGHATLYWYQQILGQGPKLLIQFQNNGVVDDSQLPKDRFSAERLKGVDSTLKIQPAKLEDSAVYLCASSPWPHSPLYNEQFFGPGTRLTVL.

The CDR3 sequence: CASSRFLRADTQYF. The CDR3 DNA reads as TGTGCCAGCAGCCGTTTCCTCAGGGCAGATACGCAGTATTTT. The rearrangement links TRBV13 to TRBJ2-3; a weak D match, TRBD1 (5 bases). Germline loops: CDR1 PRHDT, CDR2 FYEKMQ (reference sequence). CDR3 length equals 14 residues. V lost 5 bases to trimming and J lost 4 bases, with 13 bases between them.

This chain uses TRBV27 with TRBJ1-1; the D gene is possibly TRBD1 (5 bases). CDR1 is MNHEY, CDR2 SMNVEV, per germline (reference sequence). The length of the CDR3 is 14 residues. Trimming left V 10 bases short and J 5 bases short, with 20 bases between. The CDR3 nucleotides read TGTGCCACCAAGGCGATATTCCGGGGGACTGAAGCTTTCTTT. Translation gives CATKAIFRGTEAFF.

This chain uses TRBV15 with TRBJ1-2, with 7 bases fitting TRBD1. CDR3 length equals 14 residues. The ends lost 7 bases at V and 5 bases at J; junction bases unmatched: 10. CDR1 LNHNV and CDR2 YYDKDF come from the germline V gene (reference sequence). The CDR3 nucleotides are TGTGCCACCACTCCCACCGGGACAGCATATGGCTACACCTTC. This encodes CATTPTGTAYGYTF.

J is TRBJ1-1 and V is TRBV27; tentatively, D is TRBD1 (5 bases). Trimming pared 3 bases from V and 5 bases from J, leaving 16 bases between. Looked up from germline, CDR1 is MNHEY and CDR2 is SMNVEV (reference sequence). The CDR3 has 15 amino acids. This CDR3 reads CASSFLKGSDTEAFF. Written as DNA, the CDR3 is TGTGCCAGCAGTTTTTTGAAGGGGTCGGATACTGAAGCTTTCTTT.